The 26 T cell receptor beta chains reported below all come from one sample, sequenced in a study of cytomegalovirus exposure and HLA in healthy donors. It was with 60 Vbeta and 13 Jbeta primers that the PCR ran. Clones were sequenced by immunoSEQ multiplex PCR, and TCRdb holds only the in-frame ones, with some missing. This table has roughly 190,000 clones, roughly 80% appearing once. Sequencing was carried out using PBMCs. All receptors come from a woman aged 25 to 39 in good health and CMV-seropositive.

This chain links TRBV21-1 with TRBJ1-5. TRBV21-1 is classified as a pseudogene. This CDR3 has 14 residues. The CDR3, as DNA: TGTGCCAGCAGCAAAGGGGGAGCGGATCAGCCCCAGCATTTT. This sequence encodes CASSKGGADQPQHF.

This chain uses TRBV28 with TRBJ2-3, with unresolved D. Germline CDR1 and CDR2: MDHEN and SYDVKM. The CDR3 runs to 12 residues. Trimming pared 4 bases from V and 8 bases from J, leaving 10 bases between. The CDR3 region is CASSSPSRTQYF. The CDR3 DNA reads TGTGCCAGCAGTTCCCCCTCCCGTACGCAGTATTTT.

Details on this clone: Distinct nucleotide sequences in the sample also encode this CDR3. The chain links TRBV27 to TRBJ1-6, with a tentative D call TRBD1 (5 bases). V was clipped by 2 bases and J by 9 bases, with 11 bases between them. CDR1 MNHEY and CDR2 SMNVEV come from the germline V gene (reference sequence). The CDR3 covers 14 residues. The CDR3 DNA is TGTGCCAGCAGTTTAAGGCAGGGAGGTTCACCCCTCCACTTT. This sequence encodes CASSLRQGGSPLHF.

The rearrangement uses TRBV29-1 and TRBJ1-2, with D uncertain. CDR1 and CDR2 (germline): SQVTM, ANQGSEA. The CDR3 runs 13 residues. With 0 bases removed from V and 0 bases from J, the gap between germline ends came to 5 bases. CDR3 loop: CSVEDGPNYGYTF. For the CDR3, the DNA is TGCAGCGTTGAAGATGGCCCTAACTATGGCTACACCTTC.

The chain couples TRBV6-4 to TRBJ2-3; 12 bases are shared with TRBD2. CDR1 and CDR2 (germline): MRHNA, SNTAGT. The CDR3 extends over 14 amino acids. Trimming at V came to 4 bases and at J to 5 bases, leaving 1 base not matched to a gene. The CDR3 bases are TGTGCCAGCAGTGGACTAGCGGGAGAAGATACGCAGTATTTT. Encoded protein: CASSGLAGEDTQYF.

This sequence joins TRBV4-2 and TRBJ2-1; the D gene is possibly TRBD1 (6 bases). CDR3 length: 15 residues. V was cut by 6 bases and J by 8 bases, with 20 bases left in between. Per germline, CDR1 LGHNA and CDR2 YNFKEQ. This CDR3 reads CASSPGTKPLDEQFF. CDR3 sequence (DNA): TGTGCCAGCAGTCCCGGGACAAAACCTTTAGATGAGCAGTTCTTC.

Only a few counts were recorded for this clone. J is TRBJ2-1 and V is TRBV2, with a weak D call TRBD2 (6 bases). This CDR3 spans 13 amino acids. Trimming removed 6 bases from V and 7 bases from J, with 13 bases in between. Looked up from germline, CDR1 is SNHLY and CDR2 is FYNNEI. CDR3 DNA: TGTGCCAGCAGCGGAGGGCTGGGTAATGAGCAGTTCTTC. It encodes CASSGGLGNEQFF.

This clone was recorded once. The same CDR3 is also encoded by other DNA sequences in this sample. This chain uses TRBV10-1 with TRBJ2-2; D may be TRBD1 (5 bases). The V end lost 3 bases, the J end lost 4 bases, and 6 bases lay between the germline ends. Germline-derived CDR1 and CDR2 are WNHNN and SYGVQD (reference sequence). The CDR3 is 13 amino acids. The CDR3 sequence: CASSDRGTGELFF. DNA of the CDR3: TGCGCCAGCAGTGATAGGGGCACCGGGGAGCTGTTTTTT.

The chain couples TRBV2 to TRBJ2-7; TRBD2 matches at 11 bases. Germline V gene data show CDR1 as SNHLY and CDR2 as FYNNEI. Unmatched junction bases numbered 20, after V lost 2 bases and J lost 5 bases. The CDR3 runs 20 residues. The CDR3 sequence: CASSENLAEYGLAGWDEQYF. CDR3 DNA: TGTGCCAGCAGTGAAAATCTGGCCGAGTACGGACTAGCGGGCTGGGACGAGCAGTACTTC.

The chain combines TRBV11-2 with TRBJ2-7; the D is unclear. The V gene lost 0 bases and the J gene lost 0 bases, with 9 bases spanning the gap. CDR1 is SGHAT, CDR2 FQNNGV, per germline. The CDR3 is 15 amino acids. DNA of the CDR3: TGTGCCAGCAGCTTAGAGGCCGCACCCTCCTACGAGCAGTACTTC. It codes for CASSLEAAPSYEQYF.

V gene TRBV5-8 combines with J gene TRBJ2-7; possible D gene TRBD1, 5 bases. The V gene's germline CDR1 is SGHTS and CDR2 YDEGEE. The CDR3 loop spans 15 amino acids. The germline V and J ends were trimmed by 4 bases and 4 bases, with 18 bases remaining between them. For the CDR3, the DNA is TGTGCCAGCAGCCCGCGAGCAGGGTATGGGTACGAGCAGTACTTC. This sequence encodes CASSPRAGYGYEQYF. Filled out from reference TRBV5-8 and TRBJ2-7, the complete variable domain reads EAGVTQSPTHLIKTRGQQATLRCSPISGHTSVYWYQQALGLGLQFLLWYDEGEERNRGNFPPRFSGRQFPNYSSELNVNALELEDSALYLCASSPRAGYGYEQYFGPGTRLTVT.

The rearrangement joins TRBV11-2 to TRBJ2-3; the D gene is possibly TRBD2 (6 bases). This CDR3 has 15 residues. CDR1 is SGHAT, CDR2 FQNNGV, per germline. V was shortened by 4 bases and J by 4 bases, with 15 bases between the two germline ends. The CDR3 coding sequence is TGTGCCAGCAGCTGGAGGAGGCGGGGCGCAGATACGCAGTATTTT. Protein sequence: CASSWRRRGADTQYF.

The V call is TRBV7-2, the J call TRBJ2-3; TRBD2 matches at 11 bases. CDR1 and CDR2 from the germline V gene are SGHTA and FQGNSA. The CDR3 runs 19 residues. Germline trimming cut 5 bases from V and 3 bases from J; bases unmatched to any gene: 16. This chain's CDR3 is CASSLEGNTSGRSTDTQYF. The CDR3 nucleotides are TGTGCCAGCAGCCTGGAGGGTAATACTAGCGGGAGATCAACAGATACGCAGTATTTT. Supplemented by reference TRBV7-2 and TRBJ2-3, the full variable domain reads GAGVSQSPSNKVTEKGKDVELRCDPISGHTALYWYRQSLGQGLEFLIYFQGNSAPDKSGLPSDRFSAERTGGSVSTLTIQRTQQEDSAVYLCASSLEGNTSGRSTDTQYFGPGTRLTVL.

V and J are TRBV5-1 and TRBJ1-4; 9 nucleotides agree with TRBD1. Germline trimming cut 4 bases from V and 8 bases from J; bases unmatched to any gene: 6. CDR3 length equals 14 residues. CDR1 and CDR2 from the germline V gene are SGHRS and YFSETQ. As DNA, the CDR3 is TGCGCCAGCAGCGAGGACAGGGGAAGGGAAAAACTGTTTTTT. This translates into CASSEDRGREKLFF.

The chain links TRBV15 to TRBJ1-4, with 8 bases identical to TRBD1. Trimming cost V 1 base and J 1 base; bases outside gene matches: 5. Germline V lookup: CDR1 LNHNV, CDR2 YYDKDF (reference sequence). This CDR3 comprises 17 residues. In DNA form, the CDR3 reads TGTGCCACCAGCAGAGCGCTTGGGACAGGAACTAATGAAAAACTGTTTTTT. The encoded protein is CATSRALGTGTNEKLFF.

The chain uses TRBV5-1 and TRBJ2-1; a weak D match, TRBD2 (5 bases). Germline V lookup: CDR1 SGHRS, CDR2 YFSETQ. V was pared by 1 base and J by 4 bases, with 12 bases between. The CDR3 spans 15 residues. The CDR3 nucleotides are TGCGCCAGCAGCTTGACGGCGGGCAGTTACAATGAGCAGTTCTTC. Translated: CASSLTAGSYNEQFF. Looking up the rest from reference TRBV5-1 and TRBJ2-1 gives the full variable domain: KAGVTQTPRYLIKTRGQQVTLSCSPISGHRSVSWYQQTPGQGLQFLFEYFSETQRNKGNFPGRFSGRQFSNSRSEMNVSTLELGDSALYLCASSLTAGSYNEQFFGPGTRLTVL.

This chain joins TRBV7-6 and TRBJ1-1, with 9 bases fitting TRBD1. Germline V gives CDR1 SGHVS, CDR2 FNYEAQ. The CDR3 consists of 13 residues. V shed 6 bases and J 5 bases; nucleotides not matched to a gene: 4. The CDR3 DNA follows: TGTGCCAGCAGGAAAGACAGGGGGACTGAAGCTTTCTTT. Protein: CASRKDRGTEAFF.

The V and J genes are TRBV7-9 and TRBJ1-4; 8 nucleotides align to TRBD1. The CDR3 covers 14 residues. Per the germline V gene, CDR1 is SEHNR and CDR2 is FQNEAQ (reference sequence). The J segment lost 7 bases and the V segment lost 4 bases, leaving 5 bases of the junction unmatched. CDR3 region: CASSSDRGREKLFF. The DNA for the CDR3 is TGTGCCAGCAGCTCTGACAGGGGACGTGAAAAACTGTTTTTT.

This clone was counted a few times. This chain joins TRBV6-5 and TRBJ2-7; 9 positions agree with TRBD1. Losses at the gene ends were 5 bases for V and 6 bases for J; bases not matched to a gene: 8. Germline values: CDR1 MNHEY, CDR2 SVGAGI. There are 14 residues in the CDR3. CDR3 loop: CASSERWTGAEQYF. DNA of the CDR3: TGTGCCAGCAGTGAAAGGTGGACAGGGGCCGAGCAGTACTTC.

The chain is built from TRBV7-9 and TRBJ1-2; 8 nucleotides line up with TRBD1. CDR1 and CDR2 (germline): SEHNR, FQNEAQ (reference sequence). J lost 4 bases, V lost 4 bases, and 11 bases had no gene match. The CDR3 loop spans 16 amino acids. CDR3 DNA sequence: TGTGCCAGCAGCTCTACCTACGGACAGGGCGGCTATGGCTACACCTTC. Translating it yields CASSSTYGQGGYGYTF.

The rearrangement uses TRBV19 and TRBJ1-5; D unclear. Germline V lookup: CDR1 LNHDA, CDR2 SQIVND (reference sequence). The CDR3 extends over 14 amino acids. V gave up 7 bases and J gave up 3 bases, with 13 bases separating them. CDR3 coding DNA: TGTGCCAGTAACCGGGGTGGGAACAATCAGCCCCAGCATTTT. This codes for CASNRGGNNQPQHF.

The rearrangement links TRBV6-1 to TRBJ1-1, with TRBD1 matching over 10 bases. The CDR3 is 14 residues long. The germline V gene encodes CDR1 MNHNS and CDR2 SASEGT. After removal of 6 bases from V and 5 bases from J, the junction contained 6 bases not matched to a gene. CDR3 sequence reads: CASRAGTGETEAFF. CDR3 DNA sequence: TGTGCCAGCAGGGCCGGGACAGGGGAAACTGAAGCTTTCTTT.

This clone was counted only a few times. The chain has TRBV11-2 and TRBJ1-4, with a weak D call TRBD1 (6 bases). Germline CDR1 is SGHAT and CDR2 is FQNNGV. With 3 bases removed from V and 7 bases from J, the gap between germline ends came to 15 bases. CDR3 length equals 15 residues. The CDR3 region is CASSFSGQMGEKLFF. The CDR3, as DNA: TGTGCCAGCAGCTTCTCCGGACAGATGGGTGAAAAACTGTTTTTT.

The chain is built from TRBV18 and TRBJ1-3; D remains ambiguous. V shed 3 bases and J shed 0 bases, with 15 bases lying between them. The CDR3 is 17 amino acids. Germline CDR1 KGHSH, CDR2 LQKENI. The CDR3 spells CASSPGPGRLSGNTIYF. Here the CDR3 DNA reads TGTGCCAGCTCACCGGGTCCGGGTCGCCTCTCTGGAAACACCATATATTTT.

This clone was observed a few times. This chain links TRBV29-1 with TRBJ2-5; D might be TRBD1 (5 bases). Germline V gene lookup returns CDR1 SQVTM and CDR2 ANQGSEA. Between the trimmed V and J ends, which lost 8 bases and 5 bases, there was a span of 18 bases. The CDR3 spans 13 residues. As DNA, the CDR3 is TGCAGCTTGCGTAGGGGAATATGGGAGACCCAGTACTTC. Protein product: CSLRRGIWETQYF.

The rearrangement joins TRBV6-1 to TRBJ2-7; D is possibly TRBD2 (6 bases). There are 16 residues in the CDR3. Trimming took 0 bases from V and 2 from J, leaving 14 bases between them. Per the germline V gene, CDR1 is MNHNS and CDR2 is SASEGT. CDR3 region: CASSEALRRLAYEQYF. Here the CDR3 DNA reads TGTGCCAGCAGTGAAGCTCTTCGGAGACTAGCCTACGAGCAGTACTTC.